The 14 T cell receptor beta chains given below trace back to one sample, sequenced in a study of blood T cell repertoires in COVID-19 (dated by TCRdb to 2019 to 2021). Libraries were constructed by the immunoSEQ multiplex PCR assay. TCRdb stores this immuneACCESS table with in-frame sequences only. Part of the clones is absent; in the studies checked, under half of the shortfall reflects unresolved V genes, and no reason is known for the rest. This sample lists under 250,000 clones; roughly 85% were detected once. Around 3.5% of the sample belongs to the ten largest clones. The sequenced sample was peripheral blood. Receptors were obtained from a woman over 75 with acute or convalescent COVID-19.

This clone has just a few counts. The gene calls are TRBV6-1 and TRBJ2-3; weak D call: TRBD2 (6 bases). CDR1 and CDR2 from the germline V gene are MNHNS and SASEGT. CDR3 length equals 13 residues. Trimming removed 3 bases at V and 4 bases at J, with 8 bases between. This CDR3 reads CASSDAGPDTQYF. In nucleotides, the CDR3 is TGTGCCAGCAGTGATGCGGGGCCAGATACGCAGTATTTT.

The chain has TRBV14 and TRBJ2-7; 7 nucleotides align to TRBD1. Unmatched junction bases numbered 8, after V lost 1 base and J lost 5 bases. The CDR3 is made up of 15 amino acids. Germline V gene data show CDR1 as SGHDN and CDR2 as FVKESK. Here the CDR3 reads CASSQVGRGLHEQYF. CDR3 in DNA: TGTGCCAGCAGCCAAGTGGGCAGGGGGTTGCACGAGCAGTACTTC.

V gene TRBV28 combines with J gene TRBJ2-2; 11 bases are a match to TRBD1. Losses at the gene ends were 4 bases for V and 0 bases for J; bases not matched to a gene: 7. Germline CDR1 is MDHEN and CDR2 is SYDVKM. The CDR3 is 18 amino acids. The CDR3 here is CASSSTGTGGANTGELFF. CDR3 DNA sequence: TGTGCCAGCAGTTCTACCGGGACAGGGGGAGCGAACACCGGGGAGCTGTTTTTT.

The CDR3 region has the DNA TGTGCCAGCAGCTTAGCTGGGCAGGGGAACTATGGCTACACCTTC. This encodes CASSLAGQGNYGYTF. The chain links TRBV7-2 to TRBJ1-2; TRBD1 is a possible D gene (6 bases). Trimming removed 0 bases at V and 2 bases at J, with 10 bases between. CDR1 and CDR2 (germline): SGHTA, FQGNSA. The CDR3 runs 15 residues.

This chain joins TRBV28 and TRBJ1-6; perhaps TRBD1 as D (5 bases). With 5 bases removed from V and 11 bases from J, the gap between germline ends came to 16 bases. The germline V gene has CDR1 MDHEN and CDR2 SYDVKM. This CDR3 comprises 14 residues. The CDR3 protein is CASSPPQRGTPLHF. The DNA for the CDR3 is TGTGCCAGCAGTCCGCCTCAAAGGGGAACACCCCTCCACTTT.

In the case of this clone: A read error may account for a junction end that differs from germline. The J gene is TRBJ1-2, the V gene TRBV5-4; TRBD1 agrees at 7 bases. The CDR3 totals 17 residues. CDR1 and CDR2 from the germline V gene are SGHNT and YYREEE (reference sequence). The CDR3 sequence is CASRLGAGTDRNYGYTF. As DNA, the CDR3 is TGTGCCAGCAGATTGGGGGCGGGTACGGACAGGAATTATGGCTACACCTTC.

The CDR3 is CASRTSGVYTDTQYF. In DNA, the CDR3 is TGTGCCAGCCGGACTAGCGGGGTATACACAGATACGCAGTATTTT. This rearrangement joins TRBV18 to TRBJ2-3, with TRBD2 identical over 12 bases. Germline values: CDR1 KGHSH, CDR2 LQKENI. The CDR3 extends over 15 amino acids. With V trimmed by 8 bases and J by 2 bases, 5 bases remained unmatched.

The CDR3 loop is CASSLTQWDSGEKLFF. CDR3 bases: TGCGCCAGCAGCTTGACGCAATGGGACAGCGGGGAAAAACTGTTTTTT. V and J are TRBV5-1 and TRBJ1-4, with TRBD1 identical over 7 bases. Germline CDR1 reads SGHRS; CDR2 reads YFSETQ. Trimming took 1 base from V and 8 from J; bases not matched to a gene: 11. This CDR3 is built from 16 residues.

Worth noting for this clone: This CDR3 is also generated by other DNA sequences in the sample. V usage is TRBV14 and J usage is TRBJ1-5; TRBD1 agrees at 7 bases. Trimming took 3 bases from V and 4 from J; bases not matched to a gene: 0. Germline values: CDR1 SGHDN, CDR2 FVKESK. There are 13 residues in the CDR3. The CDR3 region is CASSQDRNQPQHF. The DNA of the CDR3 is TGTGCCAGCAGCCAGGACAGGAATCAGCCCCAGCATTTT.

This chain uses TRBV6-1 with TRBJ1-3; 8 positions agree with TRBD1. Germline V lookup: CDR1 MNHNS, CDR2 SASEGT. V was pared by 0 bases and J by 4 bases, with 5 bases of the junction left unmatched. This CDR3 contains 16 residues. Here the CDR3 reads CASSEAGQGAGNTIYF. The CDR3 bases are TGTGCCAGCAGTGAAGCCGGCCAGGGGGCCGGAAACACCATATATTTT.

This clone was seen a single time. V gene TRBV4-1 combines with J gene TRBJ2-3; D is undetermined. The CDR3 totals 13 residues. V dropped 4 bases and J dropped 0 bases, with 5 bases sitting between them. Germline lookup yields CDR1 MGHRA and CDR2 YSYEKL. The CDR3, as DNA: TGCGCCAGCAGCCGGCCTAGCACAGATACGCAGTATTTT. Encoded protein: CASSRPSTDTQYF.

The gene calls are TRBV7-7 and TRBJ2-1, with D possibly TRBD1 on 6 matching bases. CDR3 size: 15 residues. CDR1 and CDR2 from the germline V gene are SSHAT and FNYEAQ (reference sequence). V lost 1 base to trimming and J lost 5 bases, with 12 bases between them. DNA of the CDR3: TGTGCCAGCAGCTTAGGGACAGTCAGCCACAATGAGCAGTTCTTC. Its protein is CASSLGTVSHNEQFF.

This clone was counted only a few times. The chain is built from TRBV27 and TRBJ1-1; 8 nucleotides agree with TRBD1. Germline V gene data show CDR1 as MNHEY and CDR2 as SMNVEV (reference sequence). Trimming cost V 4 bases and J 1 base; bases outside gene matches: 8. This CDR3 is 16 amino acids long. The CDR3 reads CASSWTGSQGNTEAFF. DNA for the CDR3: TGTGCCAGCAGTTGGACAGGGTCTCAGGGGAACACTGAAGCTTTCTTT.

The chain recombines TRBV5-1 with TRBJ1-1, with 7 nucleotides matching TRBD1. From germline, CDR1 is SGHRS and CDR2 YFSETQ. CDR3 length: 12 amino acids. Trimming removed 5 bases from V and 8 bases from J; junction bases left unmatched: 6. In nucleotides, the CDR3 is TGCGCCAGCAGTCCGACAGGGCCCGAAGCTTTCTTT. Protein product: CASSPTGPEAFF.